Following are 2 T cell receptor beta chains from one sample sequenced in a study of blood T cell repertoires in COVID-19. Here immunoSEQ multiplex PCR was the method, and the copy in TCRdb shows in-frame clones only, minus some. The repertoire holds about 150,000 clones, with 60% to 85% as singletons. The material sequenced was peripheral blood. These receptors came from a man aged 45-60 years with acute or convalescent COVID-19.

This clone ranks as medium-sized. The chain links TRBV6-4 to TRBJ2-5; 12 nucleotides match TRBD1. With 4 bases clipped from V and 5 bases from J, the junction kept 5 bases outside the gene matches. Germline CDR1 is MRHNA and CDR2 is SNTAGT. The length of the CDR3 is 15 residues. CDR3 nucleotides: TGTGCCAGCAGTGCGGGGACAGGGGGCGCCGAGACCCAGTACTTC. This translates into CASSAGTGGAETQYF.

J is TRBJ1-2 and V is TRBV6-6; TRBD1 matches 9 bases. CDR1 MNHNY and CDR2 SVGAGI come from the germline V gene (reference sequence). The CDR3 loop spans 16 amino acids. V was clipped by 6 bases and J by 4 bases; unmatched bases: 12. CDR3 in amino acids: CASRLIPGQGSYGYTF. The CDR3, as DNA: TGTGCCAGCAGGTTAATCCCGGGACAGGGAAGCTATGGCTACACCTTC.